Reported below is one TCR beta chain. Other DNA sequences of this sample code for an identical CDR3. TCRdb's table, derived via immunoSEQ multiplex PCR, lists solely in-frame clones and lacks some. The sample contains over 85,000 clones, 80% to 90% of which appear only once. These data come from a study of blood T cell repertoires in COVID-19. On the study more broadly: Sample material is recorded as cDNA or gDNA derived from T cells, B-cell-depleted T cells, or PBMCs.

This CDR3 is built from 13 residues. Losses at the gene ends were 3 bases for V and 7 bases for J; bases not matched to a gene: 2. Germline assignment: CDR1 LGHDT and CDR2 YNNKEL (reference sequence). V and J are TRBV3-1 (or the pseudogene TRBV3-2) and TRBJ1-5, with TRBD1 identical over 8 bases. Sample: peripheral blood. This sequence originates from a human donor in a cohort sampled during active COVID-19. Here the CDR3 DNA reads TGTGCCAGCAGCCAGGACAGGGACCAGCCCCAGCATTTT. This gives the protein CASSQDRDQPQHF.